The rows below give T cell receptor beta chains drawn from one sample of a study of T-cell reconstitution after alpha-beta-depleted transplantation in children. TCRdb fed the PCR reads into MiXCR, producing one record per CDR3 protein. The sample contains 780,000 or so distinct CDR3 sequences, roughly 15% of which appear only once. The source material was PBMCs, mostly from graft donor cells, sampled 360 days after TCRalphabeta/CD19-depleted stem cell transplant. The receptors shown here come from a male patient between 5 and 17 years old who had a stem cell transplant for acute lymphoblastic leukemia, so the T cells may come from the graft donor. Each CDR3 is given with its conserved first and last residue. Each record gives: V gene, D gene, clone size, J gene, CDR3 DNA, CDR3 protein. A D gene is named only where the DNA matches it firmly. Expanded clones are given a class, and other clones once, few, many or no size at all.

>TRBV4-1|NA|few|TRBJ2-7
TGCGCCAGCAGCCAAGATCCCCCGTTTTTGTGGGACTGGCTCTTCGAGCAGTACTTC
CASSQDPPFLWDWLFEQYF
>TRBV3-1|TRBD2|NA|TRBJ2-1
TGTGCCAGCAGCCTGACTAGCGGGAGGATGGATGAGCAGTTCTTC
CASSLTSGRMDEQFF
>TRBV18|NA|few|TRBJ2-1
TGTGCCAGCTCACCACCGGACTCAAGATACTACCAGTTCTTC
CASSPPDSRYYQFF
>TRBV12-3/TRBV12-4|NA|few|TRBJ2-7
TGTGCCAGCACATCGCGTTTCGCGTCCTACGAGCAGTACTTC
CASTSRFASYEQYF
>TRBV7-9|NA|few|TRBJ2-7
TGTGCCAGCAGCTCCCCAGGGGCCCACGAGCAGTACTTC
CASSSPGAHEQYF
>TRBV5-1|TRBD2|many|TRBJ2-7
TGCGCCAGCAGCTTGGGACTAGCGGGAGAATGGGAGCAGTACTTC
CASSLGLAGEWEQYF
>TRBV12-3/TRBV12-4|TRBD2|many|TRBJ2-1
TGTGCCAGCAGAGCCGGGACTAACACTGAGCAGTTCTTC
CASRAGTNTEQFF
>TRBV4-1|NA|many|TRBJ1-1
TGCGCCAGCAGCCAGAAGGGCGGCATGAACACTGAAGCTTTCTTT
CASSQKGGMNTEAFF
>TRBV4-2|NA|many|TRBJ2-3
TGTGCCAGCAGCCAAGATTCCCGTTCAAGCACAGATACGCAGTATTTT
CASSQDSRSSTDTQYF
>TRBV25-1|NA|NA|TRBJ1-1
TGTGCCAGCAGTGTTATGGGGGGCACTGAAGCTTTCTTT
CASSVMGGTEAFF
>TRBV4-1|NA|NA|TRBJ1-2
TGCGCCAGCAGCCAAGATTCCGAACTTGGCTACACCTTC
CASSQDSELGYTF
>TRBV10-3|NA|many|TRBJ1-5
TGTGCCATCAGAGAACGGAGCGAGGGCAATCAGCCCCAGCATTTT
CAIRERSEGNQPQHF
>TRBV5-1|TRBD2|few|TRBJ2-3
TGCGCCAGCAGCTCATGGACTAGCGGGAGGGACACAGATACGCAGTATTTT
CASSSWTSGRDTDTQYF
>TRBV29-1|NA|few|TRBJ1-2
TGCAGCGTTGAAGAATGGGGGGCCCATGGCTACACCTTC
CSVEEWGAHGYTF
>TRBV5-1|NA|NA|TRBJ1-5
TGCGCCAGCAGCTTGGAAGGCAATCCCCAGCATTTT
CASSLEGNPQHF
>TRBV5-6|TRBD1|NA|TRBJ2-1
TGTGCCAGCAGCTGGTCGTTGGGGACAGGATACAATGAGCAGTTCTTC
CASSWSLGTGYNEQFF
>TRBV24-1|TRBD1|NA|TRBJ2-1
TGTGCCACCAGCGGGGGTCCGGGACAGGCATACAATGAGCAGTTCTTC
CATSGGPGQAYNEQFF
>TRBV12-3/TRBV12-4|NA|many|TRBJ2-3
TGTGCCAGCAGTTCTCGTCTGGGGGCAGGGAAGGCAGATACGCAGTATTTT
CASSSRLGAGKADTQYF
>TRBV25-1|NA|NA|TRBJ1-5
TGTGCCAGCAGTGACACAGGGTATGGACAGCCCCAGCATTTT
CASSDTGYGQPQHF
>TRBV5-1|TRBD1|few|TRBJ1-6
TGCGCCAGCAGCTATGGACAGGGTGGTTCACCCCTCCACTTT
CASSYGQGGSPLHF
>TRBV29-1|NA|NA|TRBJ1-2
TGCAGCGTTGAACGGAGGACCTATGGCTACACCTTC
CSVERRTYGYTF
>TRBV5-5|TRBD2|NA|TRBJ2-1
TGTGCCAGCAGCTTGCGAGCGGGAGACTTTTCCCGGTATGAGCAGTTCTTC
CASSLRAGDFSRYEQFF
>TRBV21-1|NA|few|TRBJ2-7
TGTGCCAGCAGCACGCCCGAGGGGGCCGCTGAAGAGCAGTACTTC
CASSTPEGAAEEQYF
>TRBV5-1|TRBD2|many|TRBJ2-3
TGCGCCAGCAGCGCAGGACTAGCGGAAAGCACAGATACGCAGTATTTT
CASSAGLAESTDTQYF
>TRBV20-1|NA|few|TRBJ2-3
TGCAGTGCTAGCGGGCTGGATACGCAGTATTTT
CSASGLDTQYF
>TRBV19|TRBD1|few|TRBJ1-2
TGTGCCAGTAGTATCTGGACAGGGGTGCGCTATGGCTACACCTTC
CASSIWTGVRYGYTF
>TRBV27|NA|few|TRBJ1-3
TGTGCCAGCAGTTTACAGCTCACCTCTGGAAACACCATATATTTT
CASSLQLTSGNTIYF